A single sample gave rise to the 21 T cell receptor beta chains below, sequenced in a study of Ad26.COV2.S vaccination and SARS-CoV-2 variants. The assay was immunoSEQ multiplex PCR, and TCRdb's table has in-frame clones only and misses some. This sample carries 300,000 to 500,000 clones, 70% to 90% of them seen once, and the ten largest clones take roughly 3.5%. Indicated treatment: some 20 received Ad26.COV2.S at low or high dose, single or two shots; 5 received placebo; per-sample allocation not given. The study sampled participants on day 63 after the first vaccine or placebo injection. The sample in question was peripheral blood, obtained in a trial of Ad26.COV2.S vaccine versus placebo. All receptors derive from a person between 18 and 65 years old who received the Ad26.COV2.S COVID-19 vaccine or a placebo.

The chain couples TRBV5-1 to TRBJ2-1; D possibly corresponds to TRBD1 (6 bases). This CDR3 comprises 16 residues. Germline lookup yields CDR1 SGHRS and CDR2 YFSETQ. The V and J ends lost 1 base and 6 bases respectively, with 17 bases between them. The CDR3 nucleotides are TGCGCCAGCAGCTTGCAGGTAATGGTAGGGGGCAATGAGCAGTTCTTC. Its translation is CASSLQVMVGGNEQFF.

The chain has TRBV18 and TRBJ2-3; D may be TRBD2 (7 bases). Germline V lookup: CDR1 KGHSH, CDR2 LQKENI. With 2 bases removed from V and 0 bases from J, the gap between germline ends came to 9 bases. CDR3 length: 15 amino acids. The CDR3 nucleotides read TGTGCCAGCTCACCAGCGGGGGCGAGCACAGATACGCAGTATTTT. Amino acid sequence: CASSPAGASTDTQYF.

This clone appeared a few times. This chain uses TRBV2 with TRBJ1-4; 10 nucleotides line up with TRBD1. CDR3 length: 15 residues. J was trimmed by 0 bases and V by 6 bases; bases with no gene match: 1. Germline V gene data show CDR1 as SNHLY and CDR2 as FYNNEI. The CDR3 DNA reads TGTGCCAGCAGAGGGACAGGGGCAACTAATGAAAAACTGTTTTTT. Its protein is CASRGTGATNEKLFF.

J is TRBJ1-3 and V is TRBV19; D is uncertain. Germline V gene lookup returns CDR1 LNHDA and CDR2 SQIVND (reference sequence). Trimming removed 10 bases at V and 0 bases at J, with 22 bases between. The CDR3 has 17 residues. Here the CDR3 DNA reads TGTGCCAACCCTCAACGGGGTGAACCAATCTCTGGAAACACCATATATTTT. Translating gives CANPQRGEPISGNTIYF.

The V call is TRBV2, the J call TRBJ2-1; no firm D call. CDR1 and CDR2 (germline): SNHLY, FYNNEI. The CDR3 is 14 residues long. V lost 10 bases and J lost 3, with 16 bases in between. The CDR3 sequence: CAIRIGPGYNEQFF. The CDR3 DNA sequence: TGTGCCATCCGTATAGGGCCGGGCTACAATGAGCAGTTCTTC.

V usage is TRBV19 and J usage is TRBJ1-5, with 12 bases fitting TRBD1. This CDR3 region has 16 residues. Per germline, CDR1 LNHDA and CDR2 SQIVND (reference sequence). V gave up 5 bases and J gave up 6 bases; unmatched junction bases: 8. CDR3 protein: CASSPLGTGGSQPQHF. CDR3 coding DNA: TGTGCCAGTAGTCCATTGGGGACAGGGGGCAGTCAGCCCCAGCATTTT.

The gene calls are TRBV6-5 and TRBJ1-1, with a possible D match to TRBD1 (6 bases). Between the trimmed V and J ends, which lost 8 bases and 1 base, there was a span of 11 bases. Looked up from germline, CDR1 is MNHEY and CDR2 is SVGAGI. CDR3 length: 13 residues. Here the CDR3 DNA reads TGTGCCAGCTTGAGGGGGTCGAACACTGAAGCTTTCTTT. Residues: CASLRGSNTEAFF.

This chain connects TRBV5-4 to TRBJ2-3, with 10 bases that match TRBD2. Germline V lookup: CDR1 SGHNT, CDR2 YYREEE (reference sequence). The junction had 8 bases not matched to a gene; V was cut back by 5 bases and J by 5 bases. CDR3 length equals 15 residues. CDR3 region: CASRPTSGEGDTQYF. As DNA, the CDR3 is TGTGCCAGCAGACCAACTAGCGGGGAGGGAGATACGCAGTATTTT.

This chain uses TRBV18 with TRBJ2-6; D perhaps matches TRBD2 (6 bases). Germline assignment: CDR1 KGHSH and CDR2 LQKENI. The length of the CDR3 is 16 residues. Trimming left V 3 bases short and J 0 bases short, with 9 bases between. The DNA for the CDR3 is TGTGCCAGCTCACCGCCCGGGGGCTCTGGGGCCAACGTCCTGACTTTC. Translation: CASSPPGGSGANVLTF.

This clone was seen just once. V and J are TRBV3-1 (or the pseudogene TRBV3-2) and TRBJ1-1; 9 bases are a match to TRBD1. This CDR3 contains 14 residues. Germline-derived CDR1 and CDR2 are LGHDT and YNNKEL (reference sequence). Trimming cost V 8 bases and J 4 bases; bases outside gene matches: 8. CDR3 sequence reads: CASSLRQGGTEAFF. The CDR3 DNA is TGTGCCAGCTCCCTAAGACAGGGGGGCACTGAAGCTTTCTTT.

CDR3 nucleotide sequence: TGTGCCAGCAGCTTATTCACCTACGAGCAGTACTTC. This encodes CASSLFTYEQYF. The chain combines TRBV11-2 with TRBJ2-7, with unresolved D. CDR1 is SGHAT, CDR2 FQNNGV, per germline. Between the trimmed V and J ends, which lost 2 bases and 2 bases, there was a span of 4 bases. This CDR3 spans 12 amino acids.

This rearrangement joins TRBV7-8 to TRBJ2-5; TRBD2 matches 8 bases. Germline loops: CDR1 SGHVS, CDR2 FQNEAQ. V trimming: 2 bases; J trimming: 5 bases; junction bases outside the gene matches: 4. This CDR3 region has 14 residues. The CDR3 protein is CASSLSGGRETQYF. The CDR3 DNA sequence: TGTGCCAGCAGCTTATCGGGGGGGCGGGAGACCCAGTACTTC.

V and J are TRBV6-4 and TRBJ2-3; 7 bases match TRBD1. This CDR3 has 15 amino acids. CDR1 and CDR2 from the germline V gene are MRHNA and SNTAGT. Trimming cost V 5 bases and J 2 bases; bases outside gene matches: 7. The CDR3 DNA sequence: TGTGCCAGCAGTCGCCGGGACAGATTCACAGATACGCAGTATTTT. Its translation: CASSRRDRFTDTQYF.

CDR3 amino acids: CASSPRAQGGSGANVLTF. CDR3 sequence (DNA): TGTGCCAGTAGTCCACGGGCACAGGGGGGATCTGGGGCCAACGTCCTGACTTTC. The V call is TRBV19, the J call TRBJ2-6, with 8 positions matching TRBD1. Germline V gene lookup returns CDR1 LNHDA and CDR2 SQIVND (reference sequence). The CDR3 loop spans 18 amino acids. V was clipped by 5 bases and J by 1 base; unmatched bases: 10.

J is TRBJ2-2 and V is TRBV29-1; 9 positions agree with TRBD1. CDR3 length equals 17 residues. The V segment lost 4 bases and the J segment 4 bases; nucleotides outside the gene matches: 13. Germline V gene lookup returns CDR1 SQVTM and CDR2 ANQGSEA. CDR3 in amino acids: CSVGEDRGPWGTGELFF. CDR3 DNA sequence: TGCAGCGTTGGTGAGGACAGGGGACCCTGGGGCACCGGGGAGCTGTTTTTT.

This clone was seen many times. The rearrangement uses TRBV13 and TRBJ2-3, with 7 bases identical to TRBD1. There are 17 residues in the CDR3. The ends lost 4 bases at V and 3 bases at J; junction bases unmatched: 13. The germline V gene encodes CDR1 PRHDT and CDR2 FYEKMQ (reference sequence). The CDR3 DNA is TGTGCCAGCAGCTCGAAGACCGGGACAGCTGGTACAGATACGCAGTATTTT. It specifies CASSSKTGTAGTDTQYF.

This rearrangement joins TRBV3-1 (or the pseudogene TRBV3-2) to TRBJ2-3; tentatively, D is TRBD1 (5 bases). The CDR3 runs 16 residues. V lost 4 bases, J lost 0 bases, and 14 bases lay in between. Germline CDR1 LGHDT, CDR2 YNNKEL (reference sequence). The DNA for the CDR3 is TGTGCCAGCAGCCTAAACCAGGGCGAAAGCACAGATACGCAGTATTTT. This translates into CASSLNQGESTDTQYF.

J is TRBJ2-5 and V is TRBV5-4; D perhaps matches TRBD2 (5 bases). CDR3 size: 15 residues. Germline CDR1 reads SGHNT; CDR2 reads YYREEE (reference sequence). V lost 0 bases and J 6 bases, leaving 15 bases between the germline ends. The CDR3 here is CASSLDVSGSKTQYF. Written as DNA, the CDR3 is TGTGCCAGCAGCTTGGATGTGTCGGGATCTAAGACCCAGTACTTC.

V is TRBV29-1 and J is TRBJ2-7; no firm D call. The germline gives CDR1 SQVTM, CDR2 ANQGSEA. CDR3 size: 13 residues. V lost 5 bases, J lost 4 bases, and 15 bases lay in between. CDR3 DNA sequence: TGCAGCGTTTCACCGGGCTCAGATTACGAGCAGTACTTC. Encoded protein: CSVSPGSDYEQYF.

This chain joins TRBV6-5 and TRBJ2-2; 8 bases line up with TRBD1. V was pared by 7 bases and J by 4 bases, with 8 bases of the junction left unmatched. Looked up from germline, CDR1 is MNHEY and CDR2 is SVGAGI. The CDR3 is 15 residues long. In DNA, the CDR3 is TGTGCCAGCACATCAGGGGGCTCAGGCACCGGGGAGCTGTTTTTT. This codes for CASTSGGSGTGELFF.

This rearrangement joins TRBV4-1 to TRBJ1-1; the match to TRBD1 covers 10 bases. Germline V gene sequence: CDR1 MGHRA, CDR2 YSYEKL. V trimming: 4 bases; J trimming: 1 base; junction bases outside the gene matches: 6. The CDR3 runs to 16 residues. The CDR3 sequence: CASSLHRDRGNTEAFF. CDR3 nucleotide sequence: TGCGCCAGCAGCCTACACCGGGACAGGGGGAACACTGAAGCTTTCTTT.